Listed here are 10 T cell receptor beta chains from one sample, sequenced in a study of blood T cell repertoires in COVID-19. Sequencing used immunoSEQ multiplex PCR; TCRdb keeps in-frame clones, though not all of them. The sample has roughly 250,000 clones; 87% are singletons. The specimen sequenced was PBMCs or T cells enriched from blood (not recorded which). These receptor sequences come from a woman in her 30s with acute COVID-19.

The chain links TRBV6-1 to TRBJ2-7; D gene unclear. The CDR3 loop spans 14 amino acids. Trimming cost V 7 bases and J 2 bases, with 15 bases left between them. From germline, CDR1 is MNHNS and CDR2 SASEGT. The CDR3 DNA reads TGTGCCAGCACCGCCGACAATACGGCCTACGAGCAGTACTTC. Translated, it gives CASTADNTAYEQYF.

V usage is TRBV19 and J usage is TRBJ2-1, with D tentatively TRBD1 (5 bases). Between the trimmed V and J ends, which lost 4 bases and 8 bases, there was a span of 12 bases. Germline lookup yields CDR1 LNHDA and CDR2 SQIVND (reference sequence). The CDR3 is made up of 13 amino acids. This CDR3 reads CASSRSRVYEQFF. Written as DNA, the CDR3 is TGTGCCAGTAGTAGATCCAGGGTCTATGAGCAGTTCTTC. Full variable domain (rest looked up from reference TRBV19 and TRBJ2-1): DGGITQSPKYLFRKEGQNVTLSCEQNLNHDAMYWYRQDPGQGLRLIYYSQIVNDFQKGDIAEGYSVSREKKESFPLTVTSAQKNPTAFYLCASSRSRVYEQFFGPGTRLTVL.

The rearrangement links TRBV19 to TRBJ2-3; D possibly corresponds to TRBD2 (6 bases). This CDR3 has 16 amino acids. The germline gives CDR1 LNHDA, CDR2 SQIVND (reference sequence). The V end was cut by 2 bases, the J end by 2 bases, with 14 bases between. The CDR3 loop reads CASSIRPSAFTDTQYF. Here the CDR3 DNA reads TGTGCCAGTAGTATACGTCCTAGCGCCTTCACAGATACGCAGTATTTT.

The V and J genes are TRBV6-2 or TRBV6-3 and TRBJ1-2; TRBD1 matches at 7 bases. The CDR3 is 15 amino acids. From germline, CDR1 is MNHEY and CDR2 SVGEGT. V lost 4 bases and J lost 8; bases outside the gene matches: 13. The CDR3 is CASSFRTGLLGGYTF. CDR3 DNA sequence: TGTGCCAGCAGTTTTCGGACAGGCCTTTTAGGAGGCTACACCTTC.

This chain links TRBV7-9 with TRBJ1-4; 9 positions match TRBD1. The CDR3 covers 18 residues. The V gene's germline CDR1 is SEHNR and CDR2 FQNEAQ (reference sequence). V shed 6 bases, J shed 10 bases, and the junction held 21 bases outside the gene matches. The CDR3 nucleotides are TGTGCCAGCAGGCAGAAACAGGGGGCACCGGCCCTAGTTGGAAAACTGTTTTTT. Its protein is CASRQKQGAPALVGKLFF.

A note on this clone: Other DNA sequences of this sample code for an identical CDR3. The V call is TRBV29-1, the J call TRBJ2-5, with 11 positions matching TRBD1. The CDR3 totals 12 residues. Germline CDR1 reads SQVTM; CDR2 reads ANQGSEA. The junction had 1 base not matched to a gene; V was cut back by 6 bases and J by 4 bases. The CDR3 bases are TGCAGCGTGGACAGGGGGCGAGAGACCCAGTACTTC. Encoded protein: CSVDRGRETQYF. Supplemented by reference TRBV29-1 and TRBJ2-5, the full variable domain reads SAVISQKPSRDICQRGTSLTIQCQVDSQVTMMFWYRQQPGQSLTLIATANQGSEATYESGFVIDKFPISRPNLTFSTLTVSNMSPEDSSIYLCSVDRGRETQYFGPGTRLLVL.

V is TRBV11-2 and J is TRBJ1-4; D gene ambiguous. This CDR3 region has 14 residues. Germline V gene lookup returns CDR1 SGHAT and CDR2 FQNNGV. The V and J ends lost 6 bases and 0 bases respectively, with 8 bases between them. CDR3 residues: CASSPGPTNEKLFF. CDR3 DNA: TGTGCCAGCAGTCCAGGCCCAACTAATGAAAAACTGTTTTTT.

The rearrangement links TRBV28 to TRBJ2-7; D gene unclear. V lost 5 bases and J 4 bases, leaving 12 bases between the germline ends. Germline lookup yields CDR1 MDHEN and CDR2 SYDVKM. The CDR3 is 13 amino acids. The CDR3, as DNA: TGTGCCAGCAGTCGAATAGCCTTATACGAGCAGTACTTC. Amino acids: CASSRIALYEQYF.

The DNA for the CDR3 is TGTGCCAGCAGCCCCAGTGCAGGATCGGGAAACACCATATATTTT. It translates to CASSPSAGSGNTIYF. The rearrangement uses TRBV7-9 and TRBJ1-3; D is ambiguous. The CDR3 loop spans 15 amino acids. Per the germline V gene, CDR1 is SEHNR and CDR2 is FQNEAQ (reference sequence). The germline V and J ends were trimmed by 5 bases and 4 bases, with 15 bases remaining between them.

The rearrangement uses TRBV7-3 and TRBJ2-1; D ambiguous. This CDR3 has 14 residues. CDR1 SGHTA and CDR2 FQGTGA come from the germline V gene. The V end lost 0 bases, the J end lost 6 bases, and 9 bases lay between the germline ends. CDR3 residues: CASSLTSQSNEQFF. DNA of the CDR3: TGTGCCAGCAGCTTAACTTCCCAGTCCAATGAGCAGTTCTTC.